This T cell receptor (beta chain) originates from a study of T-cell memory formation after mild COVID-19 (dated by TCRdb to 2020 to 2022). Concerning the study at large: TCR sequence clusters from the two donors were largely donor specific. Longitudinal TCRalpha and TCRbeta repertoire sequencing tracked T-cell clones expanding and contracting after mild COVID-19 in a couple of donors. Two young, previously healthy adult volunteers, one female and one male, were included in the cohort.

PBMCs were isolated by Ficoll-Paque density gradient centrifugation. The sequencer listed for this sample is Illumina NovaSeq 6000. TCRalpha and TCRbeta cDNA libraries were built by 5'RACE with constant-segment primers, adding sample barcodes and unique molecular identifiers. RNA was extracted from every sample with Trizol reagent. Libraries were amplified in two PCR steps, with a second sample barcode and Illumina TruSeq adapters added in the second step. Sequencing of libraries was performed on an Illumina NovaSeq with 2 x 150 bp paired-end reads. In the source study's methods: Reads were demultiplexed and collapsed into UMI-guided consensus sequences with migec v1.2.7. Using mixcr v2.1.11, UMI consensuses were aligned to TRA and TRB V and J templates and then assembled into clonotypes. A clonotype was counted as expanded or contracted only if both edgeR and NoisET called the change significant, with noise models trained on biological replicates. For edgeR calls, a false discovery rate-adjusted p below 0.01 and a log2 fold-change threshold of 1 were applied. As an exploratory analysis of dynamics, max-normalized trajectories of the 1000 most abundant clonotypes were examined with PCA combined with hierarchical clustering. Separately sequenced CD4+ and CD8+ repertoires were used to assign the CD4 or CD8 phenotype of responding clones. Starting from the raw public reads, TCRdb applied fastp trimming at Q25, assembled clones with MiXCR and retained in-frame beta chains. Rows are combined by CDR3 protein, so each entry shows the most common genes and DNA. The V and J calls come from TCRdb's annotation, not from the publication. The table for this sample lists fewer than 450,000 distinct CDR3 sequences; 20% to 25% of them were counted only once. The ten largest make up 7% to 9.5% of the sample.

This clonotype was picked up one time. Its target antigen remains unknown. The input lacks base qualities; no much larger clone sits a single base away. The CDR3 numbers 15 residues from cysteine through phenylalanine. Of all the DNA, just the CDR3 is kept, 45 bases in frame from base 1. Trimming at the junction amounts to 2 bases on V and 4 bases on J, and the germline ends lie 13 bases apart. Per the germline V gene, SGDLS is the CDR1 and YYNGEE is the CDR2. The investigation overall reported the following: From day 15 to 85, contracting clones showed balanced CD4/CD8 phenotypes, whereas a second wave of clones that expanded from day 15 to 37 leaned towards CD4+. Contracting CD4+ clones turned up mainly in the CM and EM memory subsets, whereas EMRA was where CD8+ clones were enriched. Whether the second-wave clones peaking on day 37 were SARS-CoV-2 specific was not confirmed. Some responding clones were detected in pre-infection memory, suggesting pre-existing cross-reactive memory T cells joined the SARS-CoV-2 response. Only a couple of mild cases were covered in the study, and larger cohorts including severe cases with pre-infection samples were considered necessary.

The source material was PBMCs or a T cell subset sorted from them (not recorded which). Recombination joined TRBV9 with TRBJ1-5, with the D gene not confidently named. This receptor was taken from an adult woman who had mild COVID-19 (a few samples of this study predate the infection). The sample titles of this study are shuffled in the database, so cell type and time point are left out; the donor was told from shared clones. The CDR3 reads as follows: CASSVTGEANQPQHF. The nucleotides read TGTGCCAGCAGCGTGACTGGGGAGGCGAATCAGCCCCAGCATTTT.